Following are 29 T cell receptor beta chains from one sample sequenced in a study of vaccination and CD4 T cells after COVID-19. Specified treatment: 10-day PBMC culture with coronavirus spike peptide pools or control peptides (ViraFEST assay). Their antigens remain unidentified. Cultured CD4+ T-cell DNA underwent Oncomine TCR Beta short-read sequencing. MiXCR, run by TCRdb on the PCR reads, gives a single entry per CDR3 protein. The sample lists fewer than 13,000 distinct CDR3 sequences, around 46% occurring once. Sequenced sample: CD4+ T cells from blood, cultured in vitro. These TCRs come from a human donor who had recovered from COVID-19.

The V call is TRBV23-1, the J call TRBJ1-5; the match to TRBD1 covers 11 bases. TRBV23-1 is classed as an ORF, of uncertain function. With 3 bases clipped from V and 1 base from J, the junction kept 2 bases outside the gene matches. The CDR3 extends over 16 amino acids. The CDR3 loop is CASSQGDRGSNQPQHF. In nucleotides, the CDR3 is TGCGCCAGCAGTCAGGGGGACAGGGGGAGCAATCAGCCCCAGCATTTT.

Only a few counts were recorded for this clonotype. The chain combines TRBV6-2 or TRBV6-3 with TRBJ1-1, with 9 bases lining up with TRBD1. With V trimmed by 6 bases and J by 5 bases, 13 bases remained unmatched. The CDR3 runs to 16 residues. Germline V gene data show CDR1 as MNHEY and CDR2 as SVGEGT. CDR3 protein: CASSLRTTGGWTEAFF. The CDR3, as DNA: TGTGCCAGCAGCTTACGGACCACAGGGGGCTGGACTGAAGCTTTCTTT.

The CDR3 DNA follows: TGTGCCAGTAACGGACAGGGACGGCGGAACACTGAAGCTTTCTTT. Encoded protein: CASNGQGRRNTEAFF. V is TRBV19 and J is TRBJ1-1; TRBD1 matches 8 bases. In germline, CDR1 is LNHDA, CDR2 SQIVND (reference sequence). The CDR3 extends over 15 amino acids. The junction had 8 bases not matched to a gene; V was cut back by 7 bases and J by 1 base. The whole variable domain, remainder taken from reference TRBV19 and TRBJ1-1, is DGGITQSPKYLFRKEGQNVTLSCEQNLNHDAMYWYRQDPGQGLRLIYYSQIVNDFQKGDIAEGYSVSREKKESFPLTVTSAQKNPTAFYLCASNGQGRRNTEAFFGQGTRLTVV.

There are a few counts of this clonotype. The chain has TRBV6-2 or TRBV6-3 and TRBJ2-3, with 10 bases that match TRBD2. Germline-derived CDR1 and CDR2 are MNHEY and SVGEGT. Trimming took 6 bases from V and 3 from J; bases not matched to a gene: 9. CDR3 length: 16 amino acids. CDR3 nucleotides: TGTGCCAGCAGCTCACTCGGGACTAGCGCTACAGATACGCAGTATTTT. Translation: CASSSLGTSATDTQYF.

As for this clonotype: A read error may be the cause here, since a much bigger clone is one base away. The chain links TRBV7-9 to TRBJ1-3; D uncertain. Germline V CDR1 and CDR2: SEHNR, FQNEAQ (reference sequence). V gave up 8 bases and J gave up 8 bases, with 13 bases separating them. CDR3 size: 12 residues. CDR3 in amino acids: CASRSDGDTIYF. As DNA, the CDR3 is TGTGCCAGCCGCTCAGATGGCGACACCATATATTTT.

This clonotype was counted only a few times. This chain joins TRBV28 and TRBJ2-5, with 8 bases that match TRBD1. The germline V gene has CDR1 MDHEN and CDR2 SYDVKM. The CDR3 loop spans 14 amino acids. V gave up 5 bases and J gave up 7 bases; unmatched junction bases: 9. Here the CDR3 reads CASSRQGTQGTQYF. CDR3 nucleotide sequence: TGTGCCAGCAGTCGACAGGGGACTCAGGGGACCCAGTACTTC.

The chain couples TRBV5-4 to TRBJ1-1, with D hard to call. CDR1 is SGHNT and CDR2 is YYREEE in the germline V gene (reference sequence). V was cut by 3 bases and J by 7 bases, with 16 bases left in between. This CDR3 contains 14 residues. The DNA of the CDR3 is TGTGCCAGCAGCTCGAGATCTGGAGACCATGAAGCTTTCTTT. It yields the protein CASSSRSGDHEAFF.

CDR3 residues: CAGRGRDEKLFF. The CDR3 coding sequence is TGTGCCGGACGGGGGCGCGATGAAAAACTGTTTTTT. This rearrangement joins TRBV6-1 to TRBJ1-4, with D perhaps TRBD1 (6 bases). The germline gives CDR1 MNHNS, CDR2 SASEGT. Trimming shortened V by 11 bases and J by 6 bases, and 13 bases separated the two germline ends. This CDR3 region has 12 residues.

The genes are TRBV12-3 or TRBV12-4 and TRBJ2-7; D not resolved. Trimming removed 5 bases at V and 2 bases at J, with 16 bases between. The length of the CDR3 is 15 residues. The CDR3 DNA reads TGTGCCAGCAGTCCCCTCGTGTATTGTACCTACGAGCAGTACTTC. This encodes CASSPLVYCTYEQYF.

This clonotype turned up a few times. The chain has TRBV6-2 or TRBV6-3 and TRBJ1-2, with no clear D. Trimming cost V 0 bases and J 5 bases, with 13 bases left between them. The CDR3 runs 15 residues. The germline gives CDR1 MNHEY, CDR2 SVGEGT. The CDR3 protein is CASSYSMGKSYGYTF. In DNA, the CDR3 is TGTGCCAGCAGTTACTCAATGGGGAAGAGTTATGGCTACACCTTC.

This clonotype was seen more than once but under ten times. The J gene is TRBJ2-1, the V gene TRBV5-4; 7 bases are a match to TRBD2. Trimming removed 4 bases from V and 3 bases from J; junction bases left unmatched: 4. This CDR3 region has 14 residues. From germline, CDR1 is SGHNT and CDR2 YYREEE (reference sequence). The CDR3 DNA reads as TGTGCCAGCAGCCCAAGGACTAGCTACAATGAGCAGTTCTTC. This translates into CASSPRTSYNEQFF.

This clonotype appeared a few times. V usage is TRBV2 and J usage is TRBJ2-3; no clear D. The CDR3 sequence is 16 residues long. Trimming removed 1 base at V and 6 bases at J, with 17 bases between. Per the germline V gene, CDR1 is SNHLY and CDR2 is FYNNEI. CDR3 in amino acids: CASSEGESSLGDTQYF. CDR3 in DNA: TGTGCCAGCAGTGAAGGGGAATCCTCTTTAGGGGATACGCAGTATTTT.

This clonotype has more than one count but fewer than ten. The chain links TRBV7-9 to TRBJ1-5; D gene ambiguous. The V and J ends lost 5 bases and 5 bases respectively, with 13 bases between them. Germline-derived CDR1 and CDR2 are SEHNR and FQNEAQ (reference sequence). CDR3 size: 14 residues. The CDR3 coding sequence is TGTGCCAGCAGCAAGGACCGTTCGGATCAGCCCCAGCATTTT. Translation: CASSKDRSDQPQHF.

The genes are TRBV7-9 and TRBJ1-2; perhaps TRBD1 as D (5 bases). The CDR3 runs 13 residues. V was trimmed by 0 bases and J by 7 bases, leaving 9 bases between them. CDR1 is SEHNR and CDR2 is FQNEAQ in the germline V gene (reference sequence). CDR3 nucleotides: TGTGCCAGCAGCTTAGCGGGCCAGGGTGGCTACACCTTC. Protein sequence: CASSLAGQGGYTF. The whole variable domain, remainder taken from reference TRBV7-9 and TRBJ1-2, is DTGVSQNPRHKITKRGQNVTFRCDPISEHNRLYWYRQTLGQGPEFLTYFQNEAQLEKSRLLSDRFSAERPKGSFSTLEIQRTEQGDSAMYLCASSLAGQGGYTFGSGTRLTVV.

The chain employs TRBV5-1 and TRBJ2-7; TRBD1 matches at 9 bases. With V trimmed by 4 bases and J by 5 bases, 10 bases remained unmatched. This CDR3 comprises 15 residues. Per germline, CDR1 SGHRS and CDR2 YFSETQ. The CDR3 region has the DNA TGCGCCAGCAGCCCAGGTCCCGGGACAGGGAACGAGCAGTACTTC. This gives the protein CASSPGPGTGNEQYF.

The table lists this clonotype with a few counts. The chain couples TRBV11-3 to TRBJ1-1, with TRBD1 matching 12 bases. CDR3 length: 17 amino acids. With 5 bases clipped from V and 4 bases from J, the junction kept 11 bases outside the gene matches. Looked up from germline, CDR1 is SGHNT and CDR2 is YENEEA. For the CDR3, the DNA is TGTGCCAGCAGCCAAGGGACAGGGGGCTGGGGATTCACTGAAGCTTTCTTT. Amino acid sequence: CASSQGTGGWGFTEAFF. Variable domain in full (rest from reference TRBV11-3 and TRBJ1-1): EAGVVQSPRYKIIEKKQPVAFWCNPISGHNTLYWYLQNLGQGPELLIRYENEEAVDDSQLPKDRFSAERLKGVDSTLKIQPAELGDSAVYLCASSQGTGGWGFTEAFFGQGTRLTVV.

CDR3 amino acids: CASSSHRGTTYNEQFF. DNA for the CDR3: TGTGCCAGCAGCTCCCACAGGGGTACAACCTACAATGAGCAGTTCTTC. The J gene is TRBJ2-1, the V gene TRBV7-2, with 7 nucleotides matching TRBD1. Germline V gives CDR1 SGHTA, CDR2 FQGNSA. This CDR3 has 16 residues. Germline trimming cut 4 bases from V and 2 bases from J; bases unmatched to any gene: 8.

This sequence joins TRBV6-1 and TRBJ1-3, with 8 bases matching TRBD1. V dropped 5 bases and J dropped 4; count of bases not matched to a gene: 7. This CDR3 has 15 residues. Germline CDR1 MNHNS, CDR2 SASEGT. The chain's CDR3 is CASSQLRDRGNTIYF. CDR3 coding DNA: TGTGCCAGCAGTCAACTACGGGACAGGGGAAACACCATATATTTT.

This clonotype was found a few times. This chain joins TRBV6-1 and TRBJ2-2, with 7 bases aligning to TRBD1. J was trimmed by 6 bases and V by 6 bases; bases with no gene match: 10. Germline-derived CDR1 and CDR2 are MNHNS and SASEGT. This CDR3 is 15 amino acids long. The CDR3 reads CASRSRQGWAGELFF. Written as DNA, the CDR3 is TGTGCCAGCAGATCCAGACAGGGTTGGGCCGGGGAGCTGTTTTTT.

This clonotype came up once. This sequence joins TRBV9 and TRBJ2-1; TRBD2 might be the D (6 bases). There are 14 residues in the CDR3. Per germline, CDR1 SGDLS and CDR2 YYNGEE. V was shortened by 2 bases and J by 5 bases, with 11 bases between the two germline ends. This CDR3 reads CASSVRREDNEQFF. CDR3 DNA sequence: TGTGCCAGCAGCGTTAGAAGGGAGGACAATGAGCAGTTCTTC. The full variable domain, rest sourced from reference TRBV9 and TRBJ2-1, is DSGVTQTPKHLITATGQRVTLRCSPRSGDLSVYWYQQSLDQGLQFLIQYYNGEERAKGNILERFSAQQFPDLHSELNLSSLELGDSALYFCASSVRREDNEQFFGPGTRLTVL.

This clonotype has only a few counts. CDR3 region: CASSFRGTGGTEAFF. For the CDR3, the DNA is TGTGCCAGCAGCTTCCGCGGGACAGGGGGCACTGAAGCTTTCTTT. The chain has TRBV7-9 and TRBJ1-1; TRBD1 matches 11 bases. Germline V gives CDR1 SEHNR, CDR2 FQNEAQ (reference sequence). After removal of 3 bases from V and 4 bases from J, the junction contained 4 bases not matched to a gene. CDR3 length equals 15 residues.

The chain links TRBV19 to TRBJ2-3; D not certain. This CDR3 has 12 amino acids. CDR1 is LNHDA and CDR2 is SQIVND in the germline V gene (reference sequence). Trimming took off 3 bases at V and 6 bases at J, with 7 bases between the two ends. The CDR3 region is CASSIGRDTQYF. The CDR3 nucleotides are TGTGCCAGTAGTATCGGAAGGGATACGCAGTATTTT.

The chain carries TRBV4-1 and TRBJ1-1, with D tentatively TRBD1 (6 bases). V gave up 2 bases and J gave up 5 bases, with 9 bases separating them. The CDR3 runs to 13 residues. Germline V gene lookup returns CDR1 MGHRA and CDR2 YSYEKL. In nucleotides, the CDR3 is TGCGCCAGCAGCCAACAAGACAGGACTGAAGCTTTCTTT. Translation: CASSQQDRTEAFF.

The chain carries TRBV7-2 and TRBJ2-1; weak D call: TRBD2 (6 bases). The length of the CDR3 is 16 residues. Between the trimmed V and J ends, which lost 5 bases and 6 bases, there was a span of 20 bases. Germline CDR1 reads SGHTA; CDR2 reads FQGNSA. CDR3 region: CASSPGRGLGGNEQFF. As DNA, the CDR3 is TGTGCCAGCAGCCCCGGACGGGGACTTGGGGGCAATGAGCAGTTCTTC.

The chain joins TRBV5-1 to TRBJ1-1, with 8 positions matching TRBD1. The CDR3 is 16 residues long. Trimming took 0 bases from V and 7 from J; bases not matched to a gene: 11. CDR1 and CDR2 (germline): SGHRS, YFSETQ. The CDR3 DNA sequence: TGCGCCAGCAGCTTGGAATACCAGGGGGCAGGCGGTGAAGCTTTCTTT. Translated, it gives CASSLEYQGAGGEAFF.

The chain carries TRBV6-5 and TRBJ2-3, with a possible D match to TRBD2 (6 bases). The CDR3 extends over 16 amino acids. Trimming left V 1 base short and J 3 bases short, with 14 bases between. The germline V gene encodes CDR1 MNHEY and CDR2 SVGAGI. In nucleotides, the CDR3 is TGTGCCAGCAGTTACTGGGCGGCGGGGAGGACAGATACGCAGTATTTT. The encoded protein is CASSYWAAGRTDTQYF.

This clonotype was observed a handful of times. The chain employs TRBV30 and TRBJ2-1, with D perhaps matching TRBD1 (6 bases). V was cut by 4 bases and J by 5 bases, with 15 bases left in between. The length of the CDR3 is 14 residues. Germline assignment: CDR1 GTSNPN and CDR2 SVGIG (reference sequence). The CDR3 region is CAWNRQGLNNEQFF. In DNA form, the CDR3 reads TGTGCCTGGAACAGGCAGGGGTTGAACAATGAGCAGTTCTTC.

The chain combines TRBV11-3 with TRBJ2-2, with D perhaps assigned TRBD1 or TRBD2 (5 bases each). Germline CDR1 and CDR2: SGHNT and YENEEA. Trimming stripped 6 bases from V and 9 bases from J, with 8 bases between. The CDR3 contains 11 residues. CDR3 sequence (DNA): TGTGCCAGCAGAGGGACGCGGGAGCTGTTTTTT. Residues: CASRGTRELFF.

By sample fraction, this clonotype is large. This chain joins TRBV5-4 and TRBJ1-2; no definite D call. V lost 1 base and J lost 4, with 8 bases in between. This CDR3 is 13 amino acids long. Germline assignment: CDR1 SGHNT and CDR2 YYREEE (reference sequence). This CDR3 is CASSLSDRYGYTF. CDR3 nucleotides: TGTGCCAGCAGCTTGTCGGACCGCTATGGCTACACCTTC.